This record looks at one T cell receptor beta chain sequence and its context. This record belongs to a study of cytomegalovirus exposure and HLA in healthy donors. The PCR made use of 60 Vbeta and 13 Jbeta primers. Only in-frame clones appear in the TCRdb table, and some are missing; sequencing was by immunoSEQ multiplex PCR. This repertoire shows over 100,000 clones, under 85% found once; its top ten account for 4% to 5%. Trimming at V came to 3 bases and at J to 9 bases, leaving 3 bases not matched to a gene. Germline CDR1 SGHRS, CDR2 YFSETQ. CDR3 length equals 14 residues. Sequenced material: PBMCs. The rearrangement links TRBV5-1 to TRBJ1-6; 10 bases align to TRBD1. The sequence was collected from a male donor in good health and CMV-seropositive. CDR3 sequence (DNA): TGCGCCAGCAGCTACCGGGACAGGGGTTCACCCCTCCACTTT. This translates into CASSYRDRGSPLHF.